This T cell receptor (beta chain) was identified during a study of blood T cell repertoires in COVID-19. Across the whole study: There were acute and convalescent COVID-19 samples, and they came from the United States, Italy and Spain. The cDNA or gDNA used as material had been derived from T cells, B-cell-depleted T cells, or PBMCs.

This CDR3 is built from 15 residues. Per the germline V gene, CDR1 is SGDLS and CDR2 is YYNGEE. V dropped 0 bases and J dropped 1; count of bases not matched to a gene: 0. Original processing notes: Reference gene primers were amplified, and this amplification served to estimate nucleated cell counts. The assay was immunoSEQ multiplex PCR, and TCRdb's table has in-frame clones only and misses some. That table furnishes V, J and clone size, whereas the DNA furnished D and trimming. This table has 150,000 or so clones, 70% to 85% appearing once. Seattle enrolled patients during active infection and tracked them longitudinally.

The V and J genes are TRBV9 and TRBJ2-3; 9 nucleotides line up with TRBD2. The sequence was collected from a woman in her 40s with COVID-19, enrolled during active disease. Sequencing used peripheral blood. CDR3 DNA: TGTGCCAGCAGCGTAGGACTAGCGGGCACAGATACGCAGTATTTT. It codes for CASSVGLAGTDTQYF.